Listed here is a single T cell receptor beta chain. Its specificity is not known. Per the authors' pipeline: Out-of-frame sequences were removed, leaving 2 million to 2.5 million distinct TCRbeta sequences. Produced via immunoSEQ multiplex PCR; TCRdb's table is partial and in-frame only. V, J and clone size derive from that table, while D and trimming were established from the DNA sequence. The sample lists over 65,000 clones; roughly 76% were seen once. The data are from a study of memory CD4+ T cells and cytomegalovirus serostatus. Study results and caveats: Of 150 to 200 reported CMV TCRbeta sequences, roughly 70 were found in memory CD4+ repertoires.

The sort gate was single viable CD3+CD4+CD8-CD45RO+ cells for memory CD4+ T cells. Serostatus was set by detecting CMV pp150, pp28, p38, p52 IgG. The sequenced sample was memory CD4+ T cells from blood. This sequence was found in an adult in good health and CMV-seropositive.

The CDR3: CASSLIGGGGYTF. The CDR3 DNA reads TGTGCCAGTAGTTTGATCGGGGGAGGCGGCTACACCTTC. The chain uses TRBV19 and TRBJ1-2; perhaps TRBD1 as D (5 bases). Trimming stripped 5 bases from V and 8 bases from J, with 15 bases between. Germline loops: CDR1 LNHDA, CDR2 SQIVND (reference sequence). This CDR3 has 13 residues.